This entry describes one TCR beta chain. J was trimmed by 5 bases and V by 3 bases; bases with no gene match: 6. Germline CDR1 and CDR2: MGHRA and YSYEKL. This CDR3 has 14 residues. Primers included in the PCR were 60 Vbeta and 13 Jbeta primers. The assay was immunoSEQ multiplex PCR, and TCRdb's table has in-frame clones only and misses some. The sample contains approximately 100,000 clones, roughly 74% of which appear only once. These data are taken from a study of cytomegalovirus exposure and HLA in healthy donors. The sequenced sample was PBMCs. The chain employs TRBV4-1 and TRBJ2-7; TRBD1 matches 8 bases. This TCR derives from a woman aged 40 to 50 in good health and CMV-seronegative. The CDR3 coding sequence is TGCGCCAGCAGCCACTTTGACAGGGGCCACGAGCAGTACTTC. Amino acids: CASSHFDRGHEQYF.